This T cell receptor (beta chain) was sequenced during a study of neurological immune-mediated disorders. This clonotype was seen many times. The antigen is unknown. The CDR3 length is 16 residues. From germline, CDR1 is MNHEY and CDR2 SMNVEV (reference sequence). The germline V and J ends were trimmed by 4 bases and 2 bases, with 17 bases remaining between them. TCRdb independently ran MiXCR on the 5' RACE reads; one entry per CDR3 protein. The sample lists tens of thousands of distinct CDR3 sequences, 9.5% to 13% occurring once. Whole-study results and caveats: The study found no CDR3 amino acid sequences shared by expanded clones across subjects, suggesting private repertoires in all groups.

Time point specified: longitudinal time-point 1 (baseline). The unsorted libraries were produced from 2 million PBMCs held at -80 C. Material for sequencing was PBMCs. The TCR was taken from a man under 40 in good health. This sequence joins TRBV27 and TRBJ2-5, with D uncertain. The DNA for the CDR3 is TGTGCCAGCAGTTCGGTGCGCCTGGGCCCACAAGAGACCCAGTACTTC. It specifies CASSSVRLGPQETQYF.